The present TCR beta chain was sequenced within a study of CD8+ T cells in alopecia areata (dated by TCRdb to the late 2010s). Some background on the complete study: The treated patients took part in an open-label pilot trial in which moderate-to-severe alopecia areata was treated with oral tofacitinib at 5 to 10 mg twice daily. RNA was obtained with the PAXgene miRNA kit for fixed scalp, the miRNeasy kit for PBMCs, and the RNeasy kit for mouse skin. Clonality in the scalp was compared among normal scalp (n=4), patchy alopecia areata scalp (n=8), and alopecia totalis/universalis scalp (n=8). In humans, TCRbeta sequencing was performed on scalp tissue and on sorted CD4+ and CD8+ peripheral blood T cells from healthy controls and from patients with patchy or totalis/universalis alopecia areata. In both human patients and the C3H/HeJ mouse model, the study applied high-throughput TCRbeta sequencing to look at T cell clonal expansion in alopecia areata. Disease severity in treated patients was measured with the SALT score, which quantifies the percentage of affected scalp surface area. TCRbeta CDR3 regions were amplified by immunoSEQ multiplex PCR using 35 Vbeta forward and 13 Jbeta reverse primers. Patients on tofacitinib were biopsied at baseline and after 4 and 24 weeks of treatment, and several of the patients also had a later scalp biopsy. Tofacitinib was administered for 6 to 18 months, and 6 months of follow-up off drug were then conducted to assess delayed response and recurrence. The paper as a whole reports these results and caveats: Lesional scalp, especially in alopecia totalis/universalis, showed higher clonality and more expanded CD8+ clones than normal scalp, suggesting antigenic drive. During tofacitinib treatment, many expanded lesional clones remained in scalp and blood, and this persistence may partly explain relapse after treatment is stopped. Because the treated cohort was small and had just a single nonresponder, larger studies are needed to establish links between baseline CD8+ expansion and response. Scalp TCR repertoire analysis is complicated because resident alphabeta T cells in normal human skin are also sequenced, whereas mouse skin is dominated by gammadelta T cells. Tofacitinib significantly decreased scalp clonality and the number of expanded CD8+ clones among the top 100 scalp clones. Shared TCR sequences between patients were less evident than in mice, which may be partly attributable to HLA diversity in the patient population.

Explained via the paper, the treatment or condition label denotes: oral pan-JAK inhibitor, 5-10 mg twice daily. Peripheral blood and lesional scalp punch biopsies were obtained from patients with alopecia areata. PBMCs were isolated by density centrifugation and stained for CD3, CD4 and CD8, after which CD4+ and CD8+ T cells were sorted on a FACSAria. Library construction relied on the immunoSEQ multiplex PCR assay. RNA was extracted from all samples and reverse transcribed into cDNA as template for TCR sequencing. SuperScript III was used to make first-strand cDNA, primed with a 2:1 mix of oligo-dT and random hexamers. A synthetic immune receptor repertoire was used to gauge amplification bias, and whatever bias remained was removed computationally. On the authors' methods: After raw reads were preprocessed to remove errors, the CDR3 was defined following IMGT conventions as running from the conserved cysteine to phenylalanine. Clonality was computed as 1 minus the Shannon entropy, with the entropy normalized by log2 of the number of productive unique TCRs. Whether scalp clones were CD4 or CD8 was inferred by matching scalp TCRbeta sequences against CD4 and CD8 repertoires sorted from blood. TCRdb carries this immuneACCESS record with in-frame sequences only. Its versions omit some clonotypes, under half of them owing to an unresolved V gene in the studies checked, with the rest unexplained. The DNA was the basis for D and trimming; V, J and clone size are from that table. Present in this sample are roughly 200,000 clones, around two fifths of which were seen just once. The top ten constitute 0.48% of the sample.

A single count supports this clone. It has no known antigen specificity. Base qualities were left out, and no much larger clone turns up one base away. Sequenced here: CD4+ T cells sorted from blood, sampled around week 31, from a patient treated with tofacitinib. The receptor's source is a human donor with alopecia areata.

The CDR3 in this case is CASSPRPGALYGYTF. The sequenced DNA is TGTGCCAGCAGCCCGCGCCCGGGGGCCCTCTATGGCTACACCTTC. The chain joins TRBV7-3 to TRBJ1-2; the best D guess is TRBD1, with 6 bases matching. From the germline V gene, CDR1 is SGHTA and CDR2 is FQGTGA. V is cut by 5 bases and J by 4 bases, and the space between the germline ends is 17 bases. The CDR3 spans 15 residues, from the cysteine through the phenylalanine. The entry retains the CDR3 DNA only, 45 bases that are in frame from base 1.